Listed here is a single T cell receptor beta chain. It lacks a known antigen. The record has no base qualities; no much larger clone is one base away. TCRB and TCRAD loci were amplified from a standardized quantity of quality-controlled genomic DNA using the immunoSEQ multiplex PCR assay. Amplicons spanned the V(D)J region at a length sufficient to cover the CDR3 and identify V and J genes. The amplicons were sequenced on an Illumina platform via the commercial immunoSEQ service. In the source study's methods: Primer bias and sequencing errors were corrected as previously described, and TCRAD and TCRB definitions were based on the IMGT database. Repertoires were analysed with immunoSEQ Analyzer 3.0 and VDJTools, covering basic statistics, V/J segment usage, diversity estimates, rarefaction and pairwise overlap. Diversity was estimated with Chao1, ChaoE, Efron-Thisted, Shannon and inverse Simpson indices, and also on datasets down-sampled to the smallest sample. Repertoire overlap used strict matching of CDR3 nucleotide sequence, V gene and J gene, with Jaccard-based multidimensional scaling clustering. TCRdb took over this immuneACCESS table, retaining in-frame rearrangements with V and J assigned. Such tables are incomplete; in checked studies, under half of the missing clones stem from an unresolved V gene, and the remainder is unexplained. For V, J and clone size, that table is used; D and trimming come from the DNA. Recorded for this sample are roughly 54,000 clones; 94% of them occurred a single time. The leading ten clones occupy approximately 6% of the sample.

The data are from a study of human thymus T cells (dated by TCRdb to between 2020 and 2021). In terms of the full investigation: The study used under 10 infant thymus samples plus four related peripheral blood samples to characterize TCR alpha and beta repertoires. Donor ages ranging from about 7 to 244 days were recorded, and several male and a couple of female infants were included in the cohort.

What the research found in general, with its limitations: Thymus samples yielded on average about 810,000 unique TCRB clonotypes, compared with around 79,000 from blood samples. Usage of V and J gene segments appeared to be biased in both the thymic and the peripheral blood repertoires.

CDR3 length: 12 amino acids, cysteine to phenylalanine. Kept here is only the CDR3 DNA, which spans 36 bases and is read in frame from base 1. Trimming removed 6 bases from V and 2 bases from J, leaving 8 bases between the germline ends. The germline V gene gives CDR1 as MDHEN and CDR2 as SYDVKM. In Finland, the donors were immunologically healthy infants who were having open corrective cardiac surgery for congenital heart defects. During surgery, a small about 0.5-1 mL aliquot of peripheral blood was collected from four of the eight donors. For blood samples, genomic DNA was extracted from all available leukocytes instead of from a fixed number of cells. ACK lysis buffer was used to remove erythrocytes from blood, and the leukocytes were stored at -70 degrees C as pellets. Genomic DNA was extracted from frozen cell pellets with a QIAsymphony instrument.

The TCR comes from a boy under two years old with a congenital heart defect but otherwise immunologically healthy. Source material: blood. The rearrangement combines TRBV28 with TRBJ2-7; the D gene cannot be resolved reliably. The nucleotide sequence reads TGTGCCAGCAGCTCGTCCCCCTACGAGCAGTACTTC. Translated, this gives CASSSSPYEQYF.